This T cell receptor (beta chain) was profiled in a study of T cell changes during pregnancy in multiple sclerosis (dated by TCRdb to about 2019). Regarding the study in general: The study looked at changes in the T cell repertoire across pregnancy in women with multiple sclerosis.

The germline V gene gives CDR1 as ENHRY and CDR2 as SYGVKD. From its cysteine to its phenylalanine, the CDR3 spans 15 amino acids. Only the CDR3 DNA stays, 45 bases, in frame from base 1. Between the V and J ends, shortened by 6 bases and 3 bases respectively, the junction contains 17 bases. For this clone: What antigen it recognizes has not been identified. Base qualities are not recorded, but no much larger clone differs from it by a single base.

Libraries were prepared through the immunoSEQ multiplex PCR assay. In its TCRdb copy, this immuneACCESS table keeps in-frame sequences only and misses some clones. Where compared with another copy, unresolved V genes explain less than half of these, and the others have no known cause. Counted in this sample were tens of thousands of clones; roughly 88% of them appeared once. The top ten hold more than 8% of the sample. Sequencing was performed on peripheral blood, taken after pregnancy. The V and J segments used are TRBV10-3 and TRBJ1-1, and TRBD1 may be the D gene, going by 6 matching bases. This TCR derives from a female donor in good health, enrolled as a control in a pregnancy study. The DNA sequence reads TGTGCCATCAGGCTACAGGGTAAGCGAGACACTGAAGCTTTCTTT. Its amino acids are CAIRLQGKRDTEAFF.